Following are 27 T cell receptor beta chains from one sample sequenced in a study of T cell changes during pregnancy in multiple sclerosis. Sequencing was performed with immunoSEQ multiplex PCR; in TCRdb, only in-frame clones are kept and a portion is missing. The sample includes 80,000 or so clones, 90% to 95% of them seen just once. Material: peripheral blood, obtained before pregnancy. The receptors originated from a female donor with multiple sclerosis, enrolled in a pregnancy study.

The V and J genes are TRBV18 and TRBJ1-1; D not certain. Germline-derived CDR1 and CDR2 are KGHSH and LQKENI. The CDR3 is made up of 13 amino acids. Trimming left V 4 bases short and J 5 bases short, with 11 bases between. The CDR3 here is CASSLSTETEAFF. The DNA for the CDR3 is TGTGCCAGCTCACTCTCAACAGAGACTGAAGCTTTCTTT.

This chain connects TRBV18 to TRBJ1-1; 8 nucleotides align to TRBD1. Germline-derived CDR1 and CDR2 are KGHSH and LQKENI. The CDR3 length is 16 residues. V gave up 1 base and J gave up 7 bases; unmatched junction bases: 11. CDR3 residues: CASSPQDPGTGGEAFF. CDR3 in DNA: TGTGCCAGCTCACCACAAGATCCCGGGACAGGAGGTGAAGCTTTCTTT.

Ten or more counts support this clone. V and J are TRBV5-4 and TRBJ1-2; 7 nucleotides line up with TRBD1. Unmatched junction bases numbered 12, after V lost 4 bases and J lost 3 bases. Per the germline V gene, CDR1 is SGHNT and CDR2 is YYREEE (reference sequence). The CDR3 covers 16 residues. The CDR3 region is CASSPATGQAYYGYTF. In nucleotides, the CDR3 is TGTGCCAGCAGCCCAGCAACCGGACAGGCCTACTATGGCTACACCTTC.

The rearrangement links TRBV9 to TRBJ1-3; no firm D call. There are 17 residues in the CDR3. V lost 4 bases, J lost 0 bases, and 17 bases lay in between. CDR1 is SGDLS and CDR2 is YYNGEE in the germline V gene. The CDR3 loop is CASSSTVRRISGNTIYF. CDR3 nucleotide sequence: TGTGCCAGCAGCTCAACAGTCAGACGGATCTCTGGAAACACCATATATTTT.

The chain joins TRBV27 to TRBJ1-2; 10 nucleotides match TRBD1. Losses at the gene ends were 5 bases for V and 5 bases for J; bases not matched to a gene: 8. Germline CDR1 reads MNHEY; CDR2 reads SMNVEV (reference sequence). This CDR3 comprises 15 residues. CDR3 nucleotides: TGTGCCAGCAGTACACGACAGGGGGCAAGATATGGCTACACCTTC. This codes for CASSTRQGARYGYTF.

The chain combines TRBV14 with TRBJ2-1; 12 nucleotides agree with TRBD2. With V trimmed by 0 bases and J by 4 bases, 10 bases remained unmatched. The germline CDR1 and CDR2 sequences are SGHDN and FVKESK. This CDR3 is built from 19 residues. CDR3 bases: TGTGCCAGCAGCCAAGAGGGTAGGCTAGCGGGAGGGCTGTACAATGAGCAGTTCTTC. It encodes CASSQEGRLAGGLYNEQFF.

The chain couples TRBV19 to TRBJ1-5; no clear D. V lost 7 bases and J lost 1, with 20 bases in between. The CDR3 extends over 17 amino acids. Germline CDR1 is LNHDA and CDR2 is SQIVND (reference sequence). CDR3 amino acids: CASTLVGRQLSNQPQHF. Here the CDR3 DNA reads TGTGCCAGTACCCTAGTCGGGAGGCAGTTGAGCAATCAGCCCCAGCATTTT.

The rearrangement links TRBV9 to TRBJ1-1; the match to TRBD1 covers 11 bases. The CDR3 is 16 amino acids. V was pared by 0 bases and J by 2 bases, with 3 bases of the junction left unmatched. Looked up from germline, CDR1 is SGDLS and CDR2 is YYNGEE. The CDR3 region has the DNA TGTGCCAGCAGCGTAGGGACAGGGGGCGTCAACACTGAAGCTTTCTTT. The encoded protein is CASSVGTGGVNTEAFF.

This sequence joins TRBV9 and TRBJ2-7, with 11 bases lining up with TRBD2. The CDR3 runs 15 residues. CDR1 is SGDLS, CDR2 YYNGEE, per germline. V dropped 1 base and J dropped 3; count of bases not matched to a gene: 3. In DNA, the CDR3 is TGTGCCAGCAGCGTAAGTACTAGCGGGAGCTACGAGCAGTACTTC. This codes for CASSVSTSGSYEQYF. Using reference TRBV9 and TRBJ2-7 for the parts outside the CDR3, the full variable domain is DSGVTQTPKHLITATGQRVTLRCSPRSGDLSVYWYQQSLDQGLQFLIQYYNGEERAKGNILERFSAQQFPDLHSELNLSSLELGDSALYFCASSVSTSGSYEQYFGPGTRLTVT.

This clone was seen only once. The rearrangement links TRBV29-1 to TRBJ2-5; 7 positions agree with TRBD1. CDR3 length equals 14 residues. Germline CDR1 reads SQVTM; CDR2 reads ANQGSEA. V trimming: 7 bases; J trimming: 5 bases; junction bases outside the gene matches: 13. As DNA, the CDR3 is TGCAGCGGTTTAGGACAGGCCACTTCGGAGACCCAGTACTTC. It is translated as CSGLGQATSETQYF.

This chain joins TRBV19 and TRBJ1-3; D not certain. Trimming removed 6 bases at V and 0 bases at J, with 6 bases between. The V gene's germline CDR1 is LNHDA and CDR2 SQIVND (reference sequence). CDR3 length: 13 amino acids. The CDR3 sequence is CASRLNSGNTIYF. CDR3 DNA sequence: TGTGCCAGTAGACTCAACTCTGGAAACACCATATATTTT.

The chain couples TRBV2 to TRBJ1-5, with a weak D call TRBD1 (5 bases). The CDR3 extends over 14 amino acids. CDR1 and CDR2 (germline): SNHLY, FYNNEI. The V and J ends lost 5 bases and 4 bases respectively, with 12 bases between them. The CDR3 DNA sequence: TGTGCCAGCAGTCCTCGGACATCTAATCAGCCCCAGCATTTT. Translation gives CASSPRTSNQPQHF. The full variable domain, completed using reference TRBV2 and TRBJ1-5, is EPEVTQTPSHQVTQMGQEVILRCVPISNHLYFYWYRQILGQKVEFLVSFYNNEISEKSEIFDDQFSVERPDGSNFTLKIRSTKLEDSAMYFCASSPRTSNQPQHFGDGTRLSIL.

This chain connects TRBV20-1 to TRBJ2-1; perhaps TRBD2 as D (6 bases). V gave up 3 bases and J gave up 9 bases, with 9 bases separating them. The V gene's germline CDR1 is DFQATT and CDR2 SNEGSKA (reference sequence). This CDR3 has 11 residues. CDR3 nucleotides: TGCAGTGCTAGGGGGACTGTTGAGCAGTTCTTC. This codes for CSARGTVEQFF.

This rearrangement joins TRBV6-1 to TRBJ2-2; D may be TRBD1 (6 bases). V was pared by 10 bases and J by 6 bases, with 15 bases between. Germline V gene sequence: CDR1 MNHNS, CDR2 SASEGT. The CDR3 spans 13 residues. Written as DNA, the CDR3 is TGTGCCACCCAGACAGGAGATCCCGGGGAGCTGTTTTTT. It specifies CATQTGDPGELFF.

This chain uses TRBV6-4 with TRBJ2-3; TRBD2 matches 8 bases. This CDR3 has 16 residues. The germline V gene encodes CDR1 MRHNA and CDR2 SNTAGT. After removal of 7 bases from V and 0 bases from J, the junction contained 9 bases not matched to a gene. This CDR3 reads CASKLAAYSSTDTQYF. The CDR3 DNA sequence: TGTGCCAGCAAACTAGCGGCTTACTCTAGCACAGATACGCAGTATTTT.

The chain joins TRBV5-6 to TRBJ2-7; D might be TRBD2 (5 bases). This CDR3 has 11 amino acids. The V gene's germline CDR1 is SGHDT and CDR2 YYEEEE. Trimming cost V 3 bases and J 7 bases, with 8 bases left between them. This CDR3 reads CASSSPGEQYF. Written as DNA, the CDR3 is TGTGCCAGCAGCTCGCCGGGGGAGCAGTACTTC.

The rearrangement uses TRBV5-4 and TRBJ2-3, with D possibly matching TRBD2 (6 bases). Trimming took off 4 bases at V and 8 bases at J, with 17 bases between the two ends. This CDR3 is built from 14 residues. Germline-derived CDR1 and CDR2 are SGHNT and YYREEE (reference sequence). The CDR3 loop reads CASSPREPTATQYF. DNA for the CDR3: TGTGCCAGCAGCCCCCGGGAGCCGACGGCTACGCAGTATTTT.

To note about this clone: One end of the junction does not line up with germline, which may come from a read error. The CDR3 sequence: CASREAGVNNEQFF. The CDR3 DNA is TGTGCCAGCAGGGAAGCGGGAGTGAACAATGAGCAGTTCTTC. The chain recombines TRBV6-1 with TRBJ2-1; TRBD2 matches at 8 bases. Germline V lookup: CDR1 MNHNS, CDR2 SASEGT. The length of the CDR3 is 14 residues.

The chain employs TRBV7-9 and TRBJ2-7; 11 bases line up with TRBD2. The germline V gene encodes CDR1 SEHNR and CDR2 FQNEAQ (reference sequence). This CDR3 contains 15 residues. V trimming: 8 bases; J trimming: 6 bases; junction bases outside the gene matches: 12. CDR3 sequence: CASSSGTSGFGEQYF. DNA of the CDR3: TGTGCCAGCTCCTCCGGGACTAGCGGCTTCGGCGAGCAGTACTTC. Full variable domain (remainder filled in from reference TRBV7-9 and TRBJ2-7): DTGVSQNPRHKITKRGQNVTFRCDPISEHNRLYWYRQTLGQGPEFLTYFQNEAQLEKSRLLSDRFSAERPKGSFSTLEIQRTEQGDSAMYLCASSSGTSGFGEQYFGPGTRLTVT.

The DNA of the CDR3 is TGTGCCACCAGCCAGGGTAGCGGAGGATACACAGATACGCAGTATTTT. Residues: CATSQGSGGYTDTQYF. The chain employs TRBV15 and TRBJ2-3, with a tentative D call TRBD2 (6 bases). Germline V gene sequence: CDR1 LNHNV, CDR2 YYDKDF (reference sequence). The V end lost 5 bases, the J end lost 2 bases, and 17 bases lay between the germline ends. CDR3 length: 16 amino acids.

About this clone itself: Its ends do not fully match the called genes, so a read error is possible. The CDR3 sequence is CASSLSGGSLSEQYF. The CDR3 DNA reads as TGTGCTAGCAGCTTATCAGGGGGGTCCCTCTCCGAGCAGTACTTC. This sequence joins TRBV7-7 and TRBJ2-7; D may be TRBD1 (7 bases). Looked up from germline, CDR1 is SSHAT and CDR2 is FNYEAQ (reference sequence). CDR3 length: 15 amino acids.

The rearrangement links TRBV19 to TRBJ2-1; 7 bases align to TRBD2. Germline V gene lookup returns CDR1 LNHDA and CDR2 SQIVND (reference sequence). The ends lost 5 bases at V and 9 bases at J; junction bases unmatched: 10. The CDR3 is made up of 14 amino acids. The DNA of the CDR3 is TGTGCCAGTAGTTCCTCCGGGAGGACGACTGAGCAGTTCTTC. As protein: CASSSSGRTTEQFF.

CDR3 in DNA: TGTGCCTACCAGGGCTCTAACTCCTACGAGCAGTACTTC. Translating gives CAYQGSNSYEQYF. The chain has TRBV30 and TRBJ2-5, with D possibly matching TRBD1 (5 bases). TRBJ2-7 explains the end of the DNA better; the J call may be wrong. Germline CDR1 and CDR2: GTSNPN and SVGIG (reference sequence). The CDR3 runs 13 residues.

The chain joins TRBV10-3 to TRBJ1-3, with TRBD1 matching over 8 bases. This CDR3 is 18 amino acids long. Germline loops: CDR1 ENHRY, CDR2 SYGVKD. J was trimmed by 4 bases and V by 1 base; bases with no gene match: 12. CDR3 loop: CAISEWGLGQATGNTIYF. CDR3 sequence (DNA): TGTGCCATCAGTGAGTGGGGCTTGGGACAGGCGACCGGAAACACCATATATTTT.

The V gene is TRBV27, the J gene TRBJ2-7; D may be TRBD1 (6 bases). The CDR3 covers 15 residues. Germline CDR1 is MNHEY and CDR2 is SMNVEV (reference sequence). V was pared by 5 bases and J by 4 bases, with 18 bases between. The CDR3 protein is CASSDTGTTGYEQYF. The CDR3 DNA sequence: TGTGCCAGCAGTGATACCGGGACAACCGGGTACGAGCAGTACTTC.

V is TRBV25-1 and J is TRBJ2-3; 7 bases match TRBD1. CDR1 is MGHDK and CDR2 is SYGVNS in the germline V gene. V gave up 5 bases and J gave up 3 bases; unmatched junction bases: 5. The CDR3 has 14 residues. The CDR3 loop reads CASSSTGETDTQYF. The CDR3 DNA reads TGTGCCAGCAGTTCAACAGGGGAAACAGATACGCAGTATTTT.

This chain links TRBV4-2 with TRBJ1-3; D unresolved. The CDR3 covers 17 residues. The germline CDR1 and CDR2 sequences are LGHNA and YNFKEQ. V was cut by 0 bases and J by 7 bases, with 19 bases left in between. CDR3 sequence: CASSQDESPRDWNTIYF. CDR3 DNA: TGTGCCAGCAGCCAAGATGAAAGTCCCAGAGACTGGAACACCATATATTTT.